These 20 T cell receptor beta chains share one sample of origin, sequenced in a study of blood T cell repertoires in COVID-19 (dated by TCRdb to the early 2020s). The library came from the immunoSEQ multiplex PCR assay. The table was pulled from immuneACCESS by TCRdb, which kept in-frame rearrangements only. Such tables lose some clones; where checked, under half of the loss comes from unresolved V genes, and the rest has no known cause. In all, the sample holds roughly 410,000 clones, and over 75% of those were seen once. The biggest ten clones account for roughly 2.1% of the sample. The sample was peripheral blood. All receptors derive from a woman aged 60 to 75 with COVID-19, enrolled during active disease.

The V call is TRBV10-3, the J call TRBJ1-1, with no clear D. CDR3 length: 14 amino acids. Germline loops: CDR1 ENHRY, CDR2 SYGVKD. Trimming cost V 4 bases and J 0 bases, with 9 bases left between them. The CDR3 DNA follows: TGTGCCATCAGTGCTTCGCAGGTGAACACTGAAGCTTTCTTT. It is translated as CAISASQVNTEAFF.

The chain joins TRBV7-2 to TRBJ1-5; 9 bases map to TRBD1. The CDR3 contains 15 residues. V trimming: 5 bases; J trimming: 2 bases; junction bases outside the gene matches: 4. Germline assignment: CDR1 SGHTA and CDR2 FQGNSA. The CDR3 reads CASSQGQGGNQPQHF. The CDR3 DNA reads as TGTGCCAGCAGCCAGGGACAGGGTGGCAATCAGCCCCAGCATTTT.

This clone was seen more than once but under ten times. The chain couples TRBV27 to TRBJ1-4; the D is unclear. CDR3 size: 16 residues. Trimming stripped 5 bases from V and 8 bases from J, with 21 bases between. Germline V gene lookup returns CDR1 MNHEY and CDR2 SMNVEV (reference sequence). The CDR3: CASSPFGGPAGEKLFF. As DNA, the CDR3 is TGTGCCAGCAGTCCATTTGGAGGTCCGGCGGGGGAAAAACTGTTTTTT.

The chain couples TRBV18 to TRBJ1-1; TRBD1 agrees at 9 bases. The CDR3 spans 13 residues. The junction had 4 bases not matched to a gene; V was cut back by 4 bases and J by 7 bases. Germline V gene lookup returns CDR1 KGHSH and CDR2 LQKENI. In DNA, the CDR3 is TGTGCCAGCTCACGGGACAGGGCAATTGAAGCTTTCTTT. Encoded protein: CASSRDRAIEAFF.

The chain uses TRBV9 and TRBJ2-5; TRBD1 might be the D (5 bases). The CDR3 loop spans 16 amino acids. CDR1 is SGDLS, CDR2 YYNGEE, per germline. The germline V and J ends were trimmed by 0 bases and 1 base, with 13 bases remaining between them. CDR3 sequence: CASSVVTGQTQETQYF. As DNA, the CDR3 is TGTGCCAGCAGCGTAGTAACCGGACAAACCCAAGAGACCCAGTACTTC.

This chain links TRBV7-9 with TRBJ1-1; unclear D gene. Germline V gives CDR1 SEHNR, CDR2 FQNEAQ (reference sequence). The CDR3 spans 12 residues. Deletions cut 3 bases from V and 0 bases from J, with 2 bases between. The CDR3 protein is CASSFMNTEAFF. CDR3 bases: TGTGCCAGCAGCTTTATGAACACTGAAGCTTTCTTT.

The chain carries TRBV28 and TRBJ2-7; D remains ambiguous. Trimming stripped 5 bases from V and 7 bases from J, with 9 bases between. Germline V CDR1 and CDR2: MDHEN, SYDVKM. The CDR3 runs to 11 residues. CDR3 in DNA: TGTGCCAGCAGTCCGCGTGCAGAGCAGTACTTC. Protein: CASSPRAEQYF.

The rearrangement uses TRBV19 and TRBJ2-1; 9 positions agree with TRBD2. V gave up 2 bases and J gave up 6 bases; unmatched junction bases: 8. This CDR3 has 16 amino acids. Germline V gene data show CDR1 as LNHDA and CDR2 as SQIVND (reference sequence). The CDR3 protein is CASSISAGGPGNEQFF. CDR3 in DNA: TGTGCCAGTAGTATATCGGCGGGGGGGCCGGGCAATGAGCAGTTCTTC.

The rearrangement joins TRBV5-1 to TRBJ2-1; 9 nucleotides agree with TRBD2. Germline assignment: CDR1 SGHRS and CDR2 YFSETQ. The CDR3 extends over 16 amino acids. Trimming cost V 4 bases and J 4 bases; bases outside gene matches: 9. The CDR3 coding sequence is TGCGCCAGCAGCCCACCGGGGGCGGGGGGGTACAATGAGCAGTTCTTC. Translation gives CASSPPGAGGYNEQFF.

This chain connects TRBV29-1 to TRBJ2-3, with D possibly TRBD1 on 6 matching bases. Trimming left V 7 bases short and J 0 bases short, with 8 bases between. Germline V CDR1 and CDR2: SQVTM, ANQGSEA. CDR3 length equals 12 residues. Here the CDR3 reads CSAGQSTDTQYF. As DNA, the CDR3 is TGCAGCGCCGGACAGAGCACAGATACGCAGTATTTT.

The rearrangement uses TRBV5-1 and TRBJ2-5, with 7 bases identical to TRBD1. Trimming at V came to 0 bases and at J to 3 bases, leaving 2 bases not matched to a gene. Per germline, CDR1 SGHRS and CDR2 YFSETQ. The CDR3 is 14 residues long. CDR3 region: CASSLGDSEETQYF. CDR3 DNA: TGCGCCAGCAGCTTGGGGGACAGCGAAGAGACCCAGTACTTC.

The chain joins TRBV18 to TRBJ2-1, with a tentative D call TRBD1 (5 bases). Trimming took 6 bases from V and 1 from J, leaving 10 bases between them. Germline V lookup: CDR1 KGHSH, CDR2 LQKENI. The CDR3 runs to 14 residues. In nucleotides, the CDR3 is TGTGCCAGCTCCCTACAGGTTTCCTACAATGAGCAGTTCTTC. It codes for CASSLQVSYNEQFF.

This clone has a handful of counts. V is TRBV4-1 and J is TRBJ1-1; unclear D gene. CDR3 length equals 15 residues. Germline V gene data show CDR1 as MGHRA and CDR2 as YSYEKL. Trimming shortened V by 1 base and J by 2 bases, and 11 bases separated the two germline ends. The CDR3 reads CASSQVEGSNTEAFF. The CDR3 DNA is TGCGCCAGCAGCCAAGTTGAGGGAAGCAACACTGAAGCTTTCTTT.

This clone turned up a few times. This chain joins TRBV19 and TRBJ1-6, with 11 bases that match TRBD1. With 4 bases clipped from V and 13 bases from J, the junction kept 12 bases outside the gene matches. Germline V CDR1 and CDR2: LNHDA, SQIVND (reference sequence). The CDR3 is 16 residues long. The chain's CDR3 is CASSRSLGQGAFPLHF. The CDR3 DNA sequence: TGTGCCAGTAGTAGGTCCCTCGGACAGGGGGCGTTCCCCCTCCACTTT.

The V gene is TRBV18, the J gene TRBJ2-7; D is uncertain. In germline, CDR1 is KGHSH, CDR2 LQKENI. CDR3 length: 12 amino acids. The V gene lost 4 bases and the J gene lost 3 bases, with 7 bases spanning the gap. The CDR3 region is CASSQQNYEQYF. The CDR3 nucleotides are TGTGCCAGCTCACAACAAAACTACGAGCAGTACTTC.

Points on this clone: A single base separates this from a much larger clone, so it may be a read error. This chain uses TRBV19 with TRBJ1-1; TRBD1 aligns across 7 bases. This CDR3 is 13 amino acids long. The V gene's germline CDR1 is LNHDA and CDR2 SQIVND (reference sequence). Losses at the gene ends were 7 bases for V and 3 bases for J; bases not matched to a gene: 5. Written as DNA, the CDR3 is TGTGCCAGTAAGGAGGGGGCGTACACTGAAGCTTTCTTT. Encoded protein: CASKEGAYTEAFF.

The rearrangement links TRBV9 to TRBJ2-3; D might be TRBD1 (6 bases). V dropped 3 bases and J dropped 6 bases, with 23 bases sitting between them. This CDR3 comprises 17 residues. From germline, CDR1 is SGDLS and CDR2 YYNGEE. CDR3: CASSAGTGSPSHDTQYF. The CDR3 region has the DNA TGTGCCAGCAGCGCCGGAACAGGGTCACCGAGCCACGATACGCAGTATTTT.

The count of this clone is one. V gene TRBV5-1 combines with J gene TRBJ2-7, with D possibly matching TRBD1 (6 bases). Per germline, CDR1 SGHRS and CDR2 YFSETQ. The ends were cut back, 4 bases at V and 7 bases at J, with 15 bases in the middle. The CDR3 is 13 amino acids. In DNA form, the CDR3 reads TGCGCCAGCAGCAAATTACAGGGCCTGGAGCAGTACTTC. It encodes CASSKLQGLEQYF.

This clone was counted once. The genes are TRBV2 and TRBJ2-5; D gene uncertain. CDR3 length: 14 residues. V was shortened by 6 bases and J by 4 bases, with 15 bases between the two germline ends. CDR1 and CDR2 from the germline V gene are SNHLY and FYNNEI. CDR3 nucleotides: TGTGCCAGCAGGATACAGTTCGGCCCAGAGACCCAGTACTTC. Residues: CASRIQFGPETQYF.

This chain's CDR3 is CASRSGTGRTGELFF. The CDR3 coding sequence is TGCGCCAGCAGGTCCGGGACAGGGCGAACCGGGGAGCTGTTTTTT. This chain uses TRBV5-1 with TRBJ2-2, with 9 bases identical to TRBD1. This CDR3 contains 15 residues. Germline lookup yields CDR1 SGHRS and CDR2 YFSETQ. V lost 5 bases, J lost 5 bases, and 7 bases stayed unmatched. Combining the CDR3 with reference TRBV5-1 and TRBJ2-2 gives the whole variable domain KAGVTQTPRYLIKTRGQQVTLSCSPISGHRSVSWYQQTPGQGLQFLFEYFSETQRNKGNFPGRFSGRQFSNSRSEMNVSTLELGDSALYLCASRSGTGRTGELFFGEGSRLTVL.